The 23 T cell receptor beta chains below all came from one sample that was sequenced in a study of blood T cell repertoires in COVID-19. Sequencing used immunoSEQ multiplex PCR; TCRdb keeps in-frame clones, though not all of them. The table has around 300,000 clones, under 90% seen once; the top ten hold roughly 10%. The sample was peripheral blood. The receptors derive from a woman aged 50 to 65 who had recovered from COVID-19.

This clone was picked up one time. V usage is TRBV10-3 and J usage is TRBJ2-5; D may be TRBD2 (5 bases). Germline-derived CDR1 and CDR2 are ENHRY and SYGVKD. The V end lost 6 bases, the J end lost 3 bases, and 17 bases lay between the germline ends. The CDR3 totals 15 residues. The CDR3 coding sequence is TGTGCCATCAGCGAAGGACTGACCCAAAAAGAGACCCAGTACTTC. Its protein is CAISEGLTQKETQYF.

V and J are TRBV5-1 and TRBJ1-6, with 7 bases aligning to TRBD1. Germline trimming cut 4 bases from V and 10 bases from J; bases unmatched to any gene: 14. The CDR3 sequence is 16 residues long. Germline V gives CDR1 SGHRS, CDR2 YFSETQ. The CDR3 sequence is CASSHAPGQRYSPLHF. The CDR3 DNA reads TGCGCCAGCAGCCACGCCCCGGGACAGCGTTACTCACCCCTCCACTTT.

This chain connects TRBV30 to TRBJ2-5, with no clear D. Germline V gene data show CDR1 as GTSNPN and CDR2 as SVGIG (reference sequence). The CDR3 runs 13 residues. Trimming left V 4 bases short and J 0 bases short, with 9 bases between. CDR3 region: CAWTGAYQETQYF. The CDR3 DNA reads TGTGCCTGGACGGGTGCTTACCAAGAGACCCAGTACTTC.

The chain links TRBV7-6 to TRBJ2-1, with TRBD1 as a possible D gene (5 bases). The V gene's germline CDR1 is SGHVS and CDR2 FNYEAQ. Trimming left V 5 bases short and J 0 bases short, with 14 bases between. This CDR3 comprises 16 residues. CDR3 DNA: TGTGCCAGCAGCCCAAAGGGGCGTTTCTCCTACAATGAGCAGTTCTTC. Protein: CASSPKGRFSYNEQFF.

The chain carries TRBV29-1 and TRBJ2-7, with TRBD2 identical over 10 bases. CDR3 length equals 10 residues. Germline CDR1 reads SQVTM; CDR2 reads ANQGSEA. V was pared by 7 bases and J by 10 bases, with 4 bases of the junction left unmatched. CDR3 DNA: TGCAGCGCCGGGACTAGCGAACAGTACTTC. It specifies CSAGTSEQYF.

The chain couples TRBV2 to TRBJ2-1; 11 nucleotides align to TRBD2. Germline assignment: CDR1 SNHLY and CDR2 FYNNEI. V was pared by 7 bases and J by 10 bases, with 9 bases of the junction left unmatched. This CDR3 has 14 amino acids. CDR3 bases: TGTGCCAGCACAACTAGCGGGAGCTCGGGAGAGCAGTTCTTC. It specifies CASTTSGSSGEQFF.

The CDR3 reads CASSSLAGVQETQYF. CDR3 DNA: TGTGCCAGCAGTTCTTTAGCGGGGGTCCAAGAGACCCAGTACTTC. The V and J genes are TRBV27 and TRBJ2-5; 9 bases agree with TRBD2. The germline V gene has CDR1 MNHEY and CDR2 SMNVEV (reference sequence). V lost 4 bases and J lost 1; bases outside the gene matches: 4. The CDR3 is 15 amino acids.

This clone came up a few times. The chain couples TRBV27 to TRBJ1-1; 8 nucleotides match TRBD1. Germline V lookup: CDR1 MNHEY, CDR2 SMNVEV (reference sequence). The CDR3 length is 16 residues. Trimming cost V 7 bases and J 5 bases; bases outside gene matches: 15. CDR3 coding DNA: TGTGCCAGCAACCGACAGGGGAGAGTGGGGAAGACTGAAGCTTTCTTT. It codes for CASNRQGRVGKTEAFF.

The J gene is TRBJ1-1, the V gene TRBV5-1, with TRBD1 matching 8 bases. Trimming took 4 bases from V and 4 from J; bases not matched to a gene: 6. Germline CDR1 is SGHRS and CDR2 is YFSETQ. The CDR3 runs to 14 residues. CDR3 DNA: TGCGCCAGCAGCGTCGGACAGGGCGGCACTGAAGCTTTCTTT. Its translation is CASSVGQGGTEAFF.

At least ten counts were recorded for this clone. The chain has TRBV6-5 and TRBJ1-1; weak D call: TRBD1 (5 bases). V lost 6 bases and J 5 bases, leaving 13 bases between the germline ends. CDR3 length: 13 amino acids. Looked up from germline, CDR1 is MNHEY and CDR2 is SVGAGI. The CDR3 is CASRQGFGTEAFF. The CDR3 coding sequence is TGTGCCAGCAGGCAGGGTTTCGGGACTGAAGCTTTCTTT.

The chain carries TRBV25-1 and TRBJ2-2; maybe TRBD1 (5 bases). The germline V gene encodes CDR1 MGHDK and CDR2 SYGVNS. V shed 8 bases and J shed 5 bases, with 12 bases lying between them. The CDR3 contains 13 residues. CDR3 nucleotides: TGTGCCAGCGTGGGGCTAAATACCGGGGAGCTGTTTTTT. Protein product: CASVGLNTGELFF.

This clone appeared once. The gene calls are TRBV12-3 or TRBV12-4 and TRBJ1-1, with TRBD1 identical over 7 bases. This CDR3 has 13 residues. J lost 6 bases, V lost 7 bases, and 8 bases had no gene match. The CDR3 nucleotides read TGTGCCAGCACGGGACAGTCTTCCGCTGAAGCTTTCTTT. Translation gives CASTGQSSAEAFF.

This chain connects TRBV12-2 to TRBJ2-3; the D call TRBD2 from the table was never checked on the DNA. TRBV12-2 represents a pseudogene. The CDR3 runs to 20 residues. The CDR3 coding sequence is TGTGCAAGTCGTCACGCGCCAGCGGGAGGCCCCGACACTAGCACAGATACGCAGTATTTT. This encodes CASRHAPAGGPDTSTDTQYF.

The chain links TRBV7-8 to TRBJ1-5; D gene unclear. Germline V gene sequence: CDR1 SGHVS, CDR2 FQNEAQ. This CDR3 comprises 15 residues. The V end lost 3 bases, the J end lost 7 bases, and 16 bases lay between the germline ends. The CDR3 protein is CASSLSLFPPQPQHF. As DNA, the CDR3 is TGTGCCAGCAGCTTGTCTCTATTCCCCCCACAGCCCCAGCATTTT.

The chain couples TRBV7-3 to TRBJ1-4; TRBD1 might be the D (5 bases). The germline gives CDR1 SGHTA, CDR2 FQGTGA. The CDR3 runs 13 residues. V was cut by 9 bases and J by 6 bases, with 14 bases left in between. The CDR3, as DNA: TGTGCCAGTCCGTCCGGGGGATATGAAAAACTGTTTTTT. It translates to CASPSGGYEKLFF.

The chain uses TRBV12-3 or TRBV12-4 and TRBJ1-1, with D possibly matching TRBD1 (5 bases). This CDR3 contains 13 residues. The V end was cut by 6 bases, the J end by 5 bases, with 13 bases between. Here the CDR3 reads CASRGEVWTEAFF. CDR3 coding DNA: TGTGCCAGCAGGGGGGAGGTTTGGACTGAAGCTTTCTTT.

This clone was observed many times. The chain recombines TRBV4-2 with TRBJ2-1; 9 positions match TRBD2. The CDR3 covers 16 residues. Germline V gives CDR1 LGHNA, CDR2 YNFKEQ. Trimming took 0 bases from V and 6 from J; bases not matched to a gene: 6. The CDR3 sequence: CASSQDLTRGGNEQFF. Written as DNA, the CDR3 is TGTGCCAGCAGCCAAGACTTGACGCGGGGGGGCAATGAGCAGTTCTTC.

The genes are TRBV19 and TRBJ2-1, with 12 bases that match TRBD2. The CDR3 runs 16 residues. V trimming: 6 bases; J trimming: 5 bases; junction bases outside the gene matches: 8. Germline assignment: CDR1 LNHDA and CDR2 SQIVND (reference sequence). The CDR3 region is CASRSLLAGGNNEQFF. The CDR3 DNA reads as TGTGCCAGTAGATCACTACTAGCGGGGGGAAACAATGAGCAGTTCTTC.

This clone was observed a single time. This chain joins TRBV4-3 and TRBJ2-7; TRBD1 matches at 7 bases. CDR3 length: 15 residues. The J segment lost 3 bases and the V segment lost 4 bases, leaving 9 bases of the junction unmatched. CDR1 and CDR2 from the germline V gene are LGHNA and YSLEER. The CDR3 loop is CASSPSGTANYEQYF. Here the CDR3 DNA reads TGCGCCAGCAGCCCTTCCGGGACAGCAAACTACGAGCAGTACTTC.

The chain carries TRBV28 and TRBJ1-2, with a weak D call TRBD1 (6 bases). CDR3 length equals 14 residues. The germline V gene has CDR1 MDHEN and CDR2 SYDVKM. V dropped 2 bases and J dropped 7 bases, with 14 bases sitting between them. CDR3 bases: TGTGCCAGCAGTTTAGGCGGCGTAGGGGGTGGCTACACCTTC. Protein sequence: CASSLGGVGGGYTF.

The J gene is TRBJ1-2, the V gene TRBV27; D is unclear. Trimming pared 5 bases from V and 5 bases from J, leaving 12 bases between. Germline-derived CDR1 and CDR2 are MNHEY and SMNVEV (reference sequence). The CDR3 runs 13 residues. The CDR3 region has the DNA TGTGCCAGCAGTCCTTTCCCTAGGTATGGCTACACCTTC. Protein product: CASSPFPRYGYTF.

The V and J genes are TRBV4-1 and TRBJ2-5; D perhaps matches TRBD2 (5 bases). CDR1 is MGHRA and CDR2 is YSYEKL in the germline V gene. The CDR3 extends over 14 amino acids. Trimming took 4 bases from V and 5 from J, leaving 14 bases between them. The CDR3 loop is CASSPRTPPETQYF. CDR3 DNA sequence: TGCGCCAGCAGCCCCCGGACTCCCCCCGAGACCCAGTACTTC.

The J gene is TRBJ2-5, the V gene TRBV7-7; a weak D match, TRBD1 (5 bases). The V end was cut by 6 bases, the J end by 3 bases, with 8 bases between. Germline assignment: CDR1 SSHAT and CDR2 FNYEAQ (reference sequence). The CDR3 spans 12 residues. The CDR3 DNA sequence: TGTGCCAGCAGGGGGCGAGAAGAGACCCAGTACTTC. It translates to CASRGREETQYF.